These 14 T cell receptor beta chains were sequenced from one sample in a study of technical replicates of blood from four donors. The assay was immunoSEQ multiplex PCR, and TCRdb's table has in-frame clones only and misses some. The table records over 90,000 clones, 95% of them present only once. What was sequenced was T cells isolated from PBMCs. The origin of the receptors is a human donor in good health.

This clone was observed a single time. The chain links TRBV9 to TRBJ1-5; D uncertain. V dropped 4 bases and J dropped 4 bases, with 15 bases sitting between them. There are 15 residues in the CDR3. Germline V gives CDR1 SGDLS, CDR2 YYNGEE. CDR3 coding DNA: TGTGCCAGCAGCCGTGACGGGAACCCAAATCAGCCCCAGCATTTT. As protein: CASSRDGNPNQPQHF. Supplemented by reference TRBV9 and TRBJ1-5, the full variable domain reads DSGVTQTPKHLITATGQRVTLRCSPRSGDLSVYWYQQSLDQGLQFLIQYYNGEERAKGNILERFSAQQFPDLHSELNLSSLELGDSALYFCASSRDGNPNQPQHFGDGTRLSIL.

This clone was recorded only once. The V call is TRBV29-1, the J call TRBJ2-7; 8 bases map to TRBD1. The germline CDR1 and CDR2 sequences are SQVTM and ANQGSEA. The CDR3 extends over 16 amino acids. V was clipped by 0 bases and J by 6 bases; unmatched bases: 13. CDR3 region: CSVEDHHRDRIFEQYF. The DNA for the CDR3 is TGCAGCGTTGAAGATCATCACCGGGACAGGATCTTCGAGCAGTACTTC.

The V gene is TRBV27, the J gene TRBJ1-1; a possible D gene is TRBD1 (5 bases). V was shortened by 5 bases and J by 0 bases, with 13 bases between the two germline ends. Per the germline V gene, CDR1 is MNHEY and CDR2 is SMNVEV (reference sequence). CDR3 length: 15 residues. The CDR3 reads CASSPRGGVNTEAFF. Written as DNA, the CDR3 is TGTGCCAGCAGTCCTCGGGGGGGGGTGAACACTGAAGCTTTCTTT.

This chain uses TRBV7-6 with TRBJ1-2; no reliable D call. The CDR3 consists of 13 residues. Trimming pared 4 bases from V and 5 bases from J, leaving 11 bases between. Per germline, CDR1 SGHVS and CDR2 FNYEAQ. The CDR3 here is CASSSGEEYGYTF. CDR3 DNA sequence: TGTGCCAGCAGCTCTGGGGAGGAGTATGGCTACACCTTC.

This chain connects TRBV6-5 to TRBJ2-3, with D maybe TRBD2 (6 bases). CDR3 length: 15 amino acids. In germline, CDR1 is MNHEY, CDR2 SVGAGI. Trimming pared 6 bases from V and 1 base from J, leaving 14 bases between. CDR3 protein: CASSYMRGGTDTQYF. DNA for the CDR3: TGTGCCAGCAGCTACATGCGGGGCGGCACAGATACGCAGTATTTT.

This clone was counted a single time. J is TRBJ2-3 and V is TRBV14; D not resolved. The CDR3 has 13 amino acids. Germline V gives CDR1 SGHDN, CDR2 FVKESK. V was clipped by 6 bases and J by 2 bases, with 9 bases between them. The CDR3 region is CASSLVYTDTQYF. The CDR3 region has the DNA TGTGCCAGCAGTCTGGTCTACACAGATACGCAGTATTTT. The variable domain in full, completed from reference TRBV14 and TRBJ2-3, reads EAGVTQFPSHSVIEKGQTVTLRCDPISGHDNLYWYRRVMGKEIKFLLHFVKESKQDESGMPNNRFLAERTGGTYSTLKVQPAELEDSGVYFCASSLVYTDTQYFGPGTRLTVL.

This chain links TRBV18 with TRBJ1-2, with 7 bases identical to TRBD1. Germline lookup yields CDR1 KGHSH and CDR2 LQKENI. V lost 6 bases and J lost 8; bases outside the gene matches: 15. CDR3 length: 15 residues. Here the CDR3 DNA reads TGTGCCAGCTCGGGAGATAACAGGGGCTTAAGGGGCTACACCTTC. It is translated as CASSGDNRGLRGYTF.

Remarks on this clone: One junction end does not reproduce the germline sequence, and a read error may be involved. The chain joins TRBV2 to TRBJ2-1; TRBD1 agrees at 9 bases. Germline V lookup: CDR1 SNHLY, CDR2 FYNNEI. The CDR3 sequence is 15 residues long. CDR3 nucleotide sequence: TGTGCCAGCAGTGGAGGACAGGGGACCTACGATGAGCAGTTCTTC. Protein: CASSGGQGTYDEQFF.

The chain uses TRBV10-3 and TRBJ1-1; D gene uncertain. The germline V and J ends were trimmed by 4 bases and 1 base, with 10 bases remaining between them. The CDR3 sequence is 14 residues long. Germline CDR1 is ENHRY and CDR2 is SYGVKD. The CDR3 DNA follows: TGTGCCATCAGTGTTGATAAGCGGAACACTGAAGCTTTCTTT. Translated: CAISVDKRNTEAFF.

The chain is built from TRBV18 and TRBJ2-7; 7 bases agree with TRBD1. The CDR3 runs to 13 residues. V trimming: 5 bases; J trimming: 5 bases; junction bases outside the gene matches: 6. In germline, CDR1 is KGHSH, CDR2 LQKENI. This chain's CDR3 is CASSDSRGNEQYF. In DNA, the CDR3 is TGTGCCAGCTCAGATTCCAGGGGGAACGAGCAGTACTTC.

This chain joins TRBV27 and TRBJ2-7; 10 nucleotides line up with TRBD1. CDR3 length: 13 residues. Germline CDR1 MNHEY, CDR2 SMNVEV (reference sequence). Trimming cost V 3 bases and J 6 bases; bases outside gene matches: 2. CDR3 coding DNA: TGTGCCAGCAGTTTTGGACAGGGGGGCGAGCAGTACTTC. It encodes CASSFGQGGEQYF.

The J gene is TRBJ2-1, the V gene TRBV7-9; a weak D match, TRBD2 (5 bases). There are 14 residues in the CDR3. The germline V gene encodes CDR1 SEHNR and CDR2 FQNEAQ (reference sequence). V was pared by 8 bases and J by 1 base, with 12 bases between. CDR3 nucleotides: TGTGCCAGCCCCAGCCGGGGATCCTACAATGAGCAGTTCTTC. This encodes CASPSRGSYNEQFF. The full variable domain, with the rest looked up from reference TRBV7-9 and TRBJ2-1, is DTGVSQNPRHKITKRGQNVTFRCDPISEHNRLYWYRQTLGQGPEFLTYFQNEAQLEKSRLLSDRFSAERPKGSFSTLEIQRTEQGDSAMYLCASPSRGSYNEQFFGPGTRLTVL.

This clone was picked up a small number of times. The chain combines TRBV9 with TRBJ1-1; TRBD1 aligns across 11 bases. Trimming cost V 0 bases and J 4 bases; bases outside gene matches: 5. CDR1 is SGDLS, CDR2 YYNGEE, per germline. The CDR3 loop spans 16 amino acids. CDR3 residues: CASSVATGTGGTEAFF. The CDR3 DNA is TGTGCCAGCAGCGTAGCTACGGGGACAGGGGGCACTGAAGCTTTCTTT.

This clone has just a few counts. The chain uses TRBV5-1 and TRBJ2-1, with D possibly TRBD2 on 5 matching bases. Germline CDR1 SGHRS, CDR2 YFSETQ. V dropped 7 bases and J dropped 3 bases, with 17 bases sitting between them. The CDR3 sequence is 15 residues long. The CDR3 DNA sequence: TGCGCCAGCCTGGGCGAGGGCTTCGGCTACAATGAGCAGTTCTTC. Translation gives CASLGEGFGYNEQFF.